This TCR beta chain was sequenced for a study of CD8 T cells in ankylosing spondylitis. This clonotype was counted a single time. As yet, its antigen is unknown. Findings and limits, study-wide: As for the disease-linked clones, they showed a CD8+ phenotype and occurred at relatively low frequencies in peripheral blood. A motif in TCR beta, a set of fewer than ten highly homologous variants, appeared characteristic of ankylosing spondylitis blood.

TCR beta libraries were made by quantitative 5'-RACE with molecular barcodes. TCRdb independently ran MiXCR on the 5' RACE reads; one entry per CDR3 protein. The sample contains approximately 150,000 distinct CDR3 sequences, around a third of which appear only once. V was clipped by 1 base and J by 1 base, with 14 bases between them. The V gene's germline CDR1 is LNHNV and CDR2 YYDKDF (reference sequence). The CDR3 is made up of 17 amino acids. The J gene is TRBJ1-5, the V gene TRBV15; tentative D call: TRBD1 (6 bases). This TCR derives from a male donor with ankylosing spondylitis. Material for sequencing was synovial fluid, either unsorted or a sorted T cell fraction (not recorded which). CDR3 nucleotide sequence: TGTGCCACCAGCAGAGCCCGGACAGTGATAAGCAATCAGCCCCAGCATTTT. Its translation: CATSRARTVISNQPQHF.